Listed below are T cell receptor beta chains from one sample, sequenced in a study of cytomegalovirus exposure and HLA in healthy donors. The protocol was immunoSEQ multiplex PCR, while the TCRdb copy is restricted to in-frame clones and leaves out a portion. The profile shows about 90,000 clones, less than 80% of them singletons. Sample: PBMCs. Source of these receptors: a man aged 25 to 40 in good health and CMV-seronegative. Each CDR3 is given with its conserved first and last residue. Each record gives: CDR3 protein, CDR3 DNA, D gene, V gene, clone size, J gene. A D gene is named only where the DNA matches it firmly. Clone size, where shown, is once, few, many, or a class for clones that have expanded.

CASSLGGGDYGYTF | TGTGCCAGCAGCTTAGGCGGCGGGGACTATGGCTACACCTTC | NA | TRBV7-8 | NA | TRBJ1-2
CASSPLGDEQYF | TGTGCCAGCAGCCCTTTGGGAGACGAGCAGTACTTC | NA | TRBV7-9 | NA | TRBJ2-7
CASSVPPAGAIYEQYF | TGTGCCAGCAGTGTACCGCCAGCGGGAGCCATCTACGAGCAGTACTTC | TRBD2 | TRBV2 | NA | TRBJ2-7
CASSLARTGYQPQHF | TGTGCCAGCAGCTTGGCCAGGACAGGGTATCAGCCCCAGCATTTT | TRBD1 | TRBV5-8 | NA | TRBJ1-5
CASTPTSGTDTQYF | TGTGCCAGCACCCCGACTAGCGGCACAGATACGCAGTATTTT | TRBD2 | TRBV6-6 | few | TRBJ2-3
CSASVAGGPDTQYF | TGCAGCGCCTCAGTGGCGGGAGGACCAGATACGCAGTATTTT | TRBD2 | TRBV29-1 | NA | TRBJ2-3
CGTSGIHEQFF | TGTGGGACTAGCGGGATCCATGAGCAGTTCTTC | TRBD2 | TRBV28 | NA | TRBJ2-1
CASNGQGPNQPQHF | TGTGCCAGCAATGGACAGGGGCCCAATCAGCCCCAGCATTTT | TRBD1 | TRBV6-1 | few | TRBJ1-5
CASSLVQSGANVLTF | TGTGCCAGCAGCTTGGTCCAATCTGGGGCCAACGTCCTGACTTTC | NA | TRBV5-6 | few | TRBJ2-6
CASSQVVGQGTYEQYF | TGCGCCAGCAGCCAAGTTGTGGGACAGGGGACCTACGAGCAGTACTTC | TRBD1 | TRBV4-3 | NA | TRBJ2-7
CAWSVGAGEAFF | TGTGCCTGGAGTGTAGGCGCGGGGGAAGCTTTCTTT | NA | TRBV30 | NA | TRBJ1-1
CASSVGAGDAYTEAFF | TGTGCCAGCAGCGTGGGTGCAGGGGACGCATACACTGAAGCTTTCTTT | NA | TRBV5-4 | few | TRBJ1-1
CAWDRGEAFF | TGTGCCTGGGACAGGGGGGAGGCTTTCTTT | TRBD1 | TRBV30 | NA | TRBJ1-1
CASSAGGSSTDTQYF | TGTGCCAGCAGTGCGGGGGGGAGCTCCACAGATACGCAGTATTTT | TRBD2 | TRBV6-1 | NA | TRBJ2-3
CASSIEGSADTQYF | TGTGCCAGCAGTATCGAGGGATCAGCAGATACGCAGTATTTT | NA | TRBV6-1 | NA | TRBJ2-3
CAWSLILGGLGDTQYF | TGTGCCTGGAGTCTGATCCTCGGGGGACTAGGCGATACGCAGTATTTT | TRBD2 | TRBV30 | NA | TRBJ2-3
CSVGGGGSTEAFF | TGCAGCGTTGGGGGAGGAGGGAGCACTGAAGCTTTCTTT | NA | TRBV29-1 | NA | TRBJ1-1
CASSIRVSTDTQYF | TGTGCCAGTAGTATCCGGGTCAGCACAGATACGCAGTATTTT | NA | TRBV19 | NA | TRBJ2-3
CAWRGGPRGALHF | TGTGCCTGGAGGGGCGGGCCCCGCGGAGCCCTCCACTTT | NA | TRBV30 | few | TRBJ1-6
CAWSQGQGYNEQFF | TGTGCCTGGAGCCAGGGACAGGGGTACAATGAGCAGTTCTTC | TRBD1 | TRBV30 | few | TRBJ2-1
CASSQSSGQGHGSDEQYF | TGCGCCAGCAGCCAATCCTCTGGACAGGGGCATGGGTCGGACGAGCAGTACTTC | TRBD1 | TRBV4-1 | NA | TRBJ2-7
CASSLGGLYNEQFF | TGTGCCAGCAGTTTGGGAGGGCTGTACAATGAGCAGTTCTTC | TRBD2 | TRBV27 | NA | TRBJ2-1
CASSLNAGTGPYNEQFF | TGCGCCAGCAGCCTGAACGCCGGGACAGGGCCCTACAATGAGCAGTTCTTC | TRBD1 | TRBV5-1 | NA | TRBJ2-1
CASSSYRADEKLFF | TGTGCCAGCAGTTCCTACAGGGCAGATGAAAAACTGTTTTTT | NA | TRBV28 | NA | TRBJ1-4
CASSGLAGTHTDTQYF | TGTGCCAGCAGCGGACTAGCGGGGACGCACACAGATACGCAGTATTTT | TRBD2 | TRBV9 | NA | TRBJ2-3
CASSYSGGVYEQYF | TGTGCCAGCAGTTACTCGGGGGGGGTCTACGAGCAGTACTTC | TRBD2 | TRBV6-6 | NA | TRBJ2-7
CASSRASGRPTVTDTQYF | TGTGCCAGCAGCAGGGCTAGCGGGAGGCCAACTGTCACAGATACGCAGTATTTT | NA | TRBV21-1 | NA | TRBJ2-3
CASSADRAGNTIYF | TGTGCCAGTAGTGCGGACAGGGCTGGAAACACCATATATTTT | TRBD1 | TRBV19 | NA | TRBJ1-3
CASSETPGLAGGEQYF | TGTGCCAGCAGCGAGACTCCGGGACTAGCGGGGGGCGAGCAGTACTTC | TRBD2 | TRBV7-2 | NA | TRBJ2-7
CASSWGLAGEAGELFF | TGTGCCAGCAGCTGGGGACTAGCGGGAGAGGCCGGGGAGCTGTTTTTT | TRBD2 | TRBV7-2 | NA | TRBJ2-2
CARAEREDDANTGELFF | TGTGCCAGGGCAGAACGAGAGGATGACGCGAACACCGGGGAGCTGTTTTTT | NA | TRBV6-4 | NA | TRBJ2-2
CASSQPDRGTEAFF | TGCGCCAGCAGCCAACCCGACAGGGGAACTGAAGCTTTCTTT | TRBD1 | TRBV4-1 | few | TRBJ1-1
CASRPRGTGNTIYF | TGTGCCAGCAGACCCAGGGGGACTGGAAACACCATATATTTT | TRBD1 | TRBV6-5 | few | TRBJ1-3
CASSLLGQGMYSPLHF | TGTGCCAGCAGCTTACTTGGACAGGGGATGTATTCACCCCTCCACTTT | TRBD1 | TRBV7-9 | NA | TRBJ1-6
CASSSGQGVSYEQYF | TGTGCCAGCTCATCCGGACAGGGGGTATCCTACGAGCAGTACTTC | TRBD1 | TRBV18 | NA | TRBJ2-7
CASSFEREDNNEQFF | TGTGCCAGCAGTTTTGAGCGGGAGGACAACAATGAGCAGTTCTTC | TRBD2 | TRBV27 | few | TRBJ2-1
CASSQFVPSPREQYF | TGCGCCAGCAGCCAATTTGTCCCGAGCCCCCGCGAGCAGTACTTC | NA | TRBV4-1 | NA | TRBJ2-7
CASSDRDFDQPQHF | TGTGCCAGCAGTGACCGGGACTTCGATCAGCCCCAGCATTTT | NA | TRBV2 | NA | TRBJ1-5
CASSVSGDYGYTF | TGTGCCAGCAGCGTAAGCGGGGACTATGGCTACACCTTC | NA | TRBV9 | NA | TRBJ1-2
CASSLTGINSPLHF | TGCGCCAGCAGCCTTACAGGGATTAATTCACCCCTCCACTTT | NA | TRBV4-3 | NA | TRBJ1-6
CSAEVSYEQYF | TGCAGCGCGGAGGTATCCTACGAGCAGTACTTC | NA | TRBV29-1 | NA | TRBJ2-7
CAWSHRPRGYTF | TGTGCCTGGAGTCACAGGCCGAGGGGCTACACCTTC | NA | TRBV30 | NA | TRBJ1-2
CASRLESANSPLHF | TGTGCCAGCAGGCTTGAGAGTGCTAATTCACCCCTCCACTTT | NA | TRBV6-5 | NA | TRBJ1-6
CAWSVSGTLIYNEQFF | TGTGCCTGGAGTGTTTCCGGGACTCTAATCTACAATGAGCAGTTCTTC | NA | TRBV30 | NA | TRBJ2-1
CAWDGQLRAGELFF | TGTGCCTGGGACGGACAGTTGAGGGCCGGGGAGCTGTTTTTT | NA | TRBV30 | few | TRBJ2-2
CASSYSRDSGWELFF | TGTGCCAGCAGTTACTCCCGGGACTCAGGGTGGGAGCTGTTTTTT | NA | TRBV6-5 | NA | TRBJ2-2
CATSRDRRGPNNEQFF | TGTGCCACCAGCAGAGATAGGCGGGGGCCAAACAATGAGCAGTTCTTC | NA | TRBV15 | once | TRBJ2-1
CASSLQGQGWAYEQYF | TGTGCCAGCAGTTTACAGGGACAGGGATGGGCCTACGAGCAGTACTTC | TRBD1 | TRBV27 | NA | TRBJ2-7
CASSQSRGAEQYF | TGTGCCAGCAGCCAAAGCCGTGGGGCAGAGCAGTACTTC | NA | TRBV11-2 | NA | TRBJ2-7
CASSLYLSAPRETQYF | TGTGCCAGCAGCTTATATCTTTCCGCCCCGAGGGAGACCCAGTACTTC | NA | TRBV7-2 | NA | TRBJ2-5
CASSFRRASSGNTIYF | TGTGCCAGCAGCTTTCGCAGGGCGAGCTCTGGAAACACCATATATTTT | NA | TRBV5-6 | NA | TRBJ1-3
CASSRPGQGAYEQYF | TGTGCCAGCAGCCGACCGGGACAGGGGGCGTACGAGCAGTACTTC | TRBD1 | TRBV7-9 | once | TRBJ2-7
CASSLIGRDQPQHF | TGTGCCAGCAGCTTGATCGGGAGGGATCAGCCCCAGCATTTT | NA | TRBV5-6 | NA | TRBJ1-5